What follows are 22 T cell receptor beta chains derived from one specimen sequenced in a study of identifying expanded T cells in peripheral blood. The protocol was immunoSEQ multiplex PCR, while the TCRdb copy is restricted to in-frame clones and leaves out a portion. The sample carries tens of thousands of clones, 75% to 90% recorded once. The sequenced material came from blood. The receptor set was obtained from a person between 18 and 70 years old in good health.

This chain joins TRBV11-3 and TRBJ2-2; TRBD1 matches 7 bases. The CDR3 runs to 15 residues. The trim removed 3 bases at V and 3 bases at J, leaving 4 bases unmatched. Germline V gene data show CDR1 as SGHNT and CDR2 as YENEEA. The CDR3 protein is CASSFRDRDTGELFF. In DNA, the CDR3 is TGTGCCAGCAGCTTCCGGGACAGAGACACCGGGGAGCTGTTTTTT.

Only one count was recorded for this clone. The chain is built from TRBV5-6 and TRBJ1-2, with 7 nucleotides matching TRBD1. Germline lookup yields CDR1 SGHDT and CDR2 YYEEEE. Losses at the gene ends were 3 bases for V and 4 bases for J; bases not matched to a gene: 3. The CDR3 contains 13 residues. CDR3 bases: TGTGCCAGCAGCTCAGGGGGTGGCTATGGCTACACCTTC. It codes for CASSSGGGYGYTF.

Remarks on this clone: The junction differs from germline at one of its ends, possibly a read error. V usage is TRBV30 and J usage is TRBJ2-7; 9 bases are a match to TRBD1. Germline CDR1 GTSNPN, CDR2 SVGIG (reference sequence). The CDR3 length is 13 residues. The CDR3 DNA reads TGTGCCTGGACCGCGGGACAGGGAAAACCCCCCGGCTTC. This sequence encodes CAWTAGQGKPPGF.

The chain carries TRBV28 and TRBJ1-4; D is unclear. This CDR3 is built from 15 residues. V was cut by 2 bases and J by 6 bases, with 13 bases left in between. Germline CDR1 reads MDHEN; CDR2 reads SYDVKM. DNA for the CDR3: TGTGCCAGCAGTTTAAATGTGGGGAGCTATGAAAAACTGTTTTTT. Its protein product is CASSLNVGSYEKLFF.

The J gene is TRBJ2-7, the V gene TRBV7-8, with TRBD2 identical over 11 bases. The germline gives CDR1 SGHVS, CDR2 FQNEAQ. Trimming took 5 bases from V and 4 from J; bases not matched to a gene: 10. This CDR3 contains 16 residues. The CDR3, as DNA: TGTGCCAGCAGCCCGGTCGGGGGACTAGCGGAATACGAGCAGTACTTC. The encoded protein is CASSPVGGLAEYEQYF.

DNA for the CDR3: TGCGCCAGCAGCCCAGGACAGAAAGAGACCCAGTACTTC. The encoded protein is CASSPGQKETQYF. The chain joins TRBV4-3 to TRBJ2-5, with D possibly TRBD1 on 6 matching bases. The V and J ends lost 4 bases and 3 bases respectively, with 9 bases between them. The length of the CDR3 is 13 residues. Germline V CDR1 and CDR2: LGHNA, YSLEER.

The chain is built from TRBV30 and TRBJ2-3, with D perhaps matching TRBD1 or TRBD2 (6 bases each). The CDR3 loop spans 13 amino acids. Germline lookup yields CDR1 GTSNPN and CDR2 SVGIG (reference sequence). V dropped 4 bases and J dropped 0 bases, with 8 bases sitting between them. CDR3 region: CAWTGASTDTQYF. In DNA, the CDR3 is TGTGCCTGGACGGGGGCTAGCACAGATACGCAGTATTTT.

The chain carries TRBV10-2 and TRBJ2-5; weak D call: TRBD1 (6 bases). The CDR3 has 13 amino acids. V was cut by 4 bases and J by 3 bases, with 9 bases left in between. In germline, CDR1 is WSHSY, CDR2 SAAADI. The CDR3 sequence: CASSGHREETQYF. The CDR3 nucleotides are TGCGCCAGCAGTGGGCACAGGGAAGAGACCCAGTACTTC.

This chain joins TRBV18 and TRBJ2-3, with TRBD2 identical over 11 bases. CDR1 is KGHSH and CDR2 is LQKENI in the germline V gene. Trimming took 3 bases from V and 3 from J; bases not matched to a gene: 2. This CDR3 has 15 residues. The CDR3 coding sequence is TGTGCCAGCTCACCGGGACTAGCGGCAACAGATACGCAGTATTTT. This sequence encodes CASSPGLAATDTQYF.

The V and J genes are TRBV19 and TRBJ2-2; 8 nucleotides match TRBD2. The length of the CDR3 is 17 residues. CDR1 is LNHDA, CDR2 SQIVND, per germline (reference sequence). The V and J ends lost 1 base and 0 bases, in that order; junction bases with no gene match: 4. The CDR3 is CASSIVGGGPNTGELFF. The CDR3 nucleotides read TGTGCCAGTAGTATAGTGGGCGGGGGGCCGAACACCGGGGAGCTGTTTTTT.

J is TRBJ1-5 and V is TRBV7-3; TRBD1 aligns across 7 bases. CDR3 length: 16 residues. The V and J ends lost 5 bases and 7 bases, in that order; junction bases with no gene match: 14. Germline V gives CDR1 SGHTA, CDR2 FQGTGA. In nucleotides, the CDR3 is TGTGCCAGCAGCCAGAACAGGGGCCAGAGGAACCAGCCCCAGCATTTT. Residues: CASSQNRGQRNQPQHF.

This chain connects TRBV18 to TRBJ1-6, with no clear D. V shed 3 bases and J shed 8 bases, with 8 bases lying between them. CDR3 size: 13 residues. Per germline, CDR1 KGHSH and CDR2 LQKENI. The CDR3 reads CASSPALDSPLHF. As DNA, the CDR3 is TGTGCCAGCTCACCTGCACTAGATTCACCCCTCCACTTT.

The V gene is TRBV4-3, the J gene TRBJ1-3, with TRBD1 as a possible D gene (5 bases). The V end was cut by 1 base, the J end by 2 bases, with 9 bases between. Germline lookup yields CDR1 LGHNA and CDR2 YSLEER. The CDR3 has 15 residues. The CDR3 DNA reads TGCGCCAGCAGCCAAGCACCAGGGACTGGAAACACCATATATTTT. Protein: CASSQAPGTGNTIYF.

V and J are TRBV6-6 and TRBJ2-7, with 8 bases lining up with TRBD1. Germline V lookup: CDR1 MNHNY, CDR2 SVGAGI (reference sequence). The CDR3 extends over 13 amino acids. V lost 3 bases, J lost 6 bases, and 4 bases stayed unmatched. The CDR3 DNA reads TGTGCCAGCAGTTATGTCACAGGGGGCGAGCAGTACTTC. Translating gives CASSYVTGGEQYF.

The rearrangement joins TRBV27 to TRBJ2-1; TRBD2 matches 7 bases. CDR1 is MNHEY, CDR2 SMNVEV, per germline (reference sequence). V gave up 0 bases and J gave up 8 bases; unmatched junction bases: 10. The CDR3 runs to 16 residues. The CDR3, as DNA: TGTGCCAGCAGTTTATCTCTAGCGGCATCAACCCATGAGCAGTTCTTC. Translation: CASSLSLAASTHEQFF.

This clone was counted a single time. The chain has TRBV6-6 and TRBJ2-3; 10 bases fit TRBD2. After removal of 6 bases from V and 6 bases from J, the junction contained 9 bases not matched to a gene. The length of the CDR3 is 15 residues. CDR1 is MNHNY and CDR2 is SVGAGI in the germline V gene (reference sequence). The CDR3 spells CASSPSSGRGDTQYF. DNA for the CDR3: TGTGCCAGCAGCCCATCTAGCGGGAGAGGGGATACGCAGTATTTT.

The J gene is TRBJ2-1, the V gene TRBV4-1; D remains ambiguous. This CDR3 has 12 residues. CDR1 is MGHRA and CDR2 is YSYEKL in the germline V gene. V lost 1 base and J lost 7, with 5 bases in between. The CDR3 here is CASSQGVNEQFF. CDR3 DNA sequence: TGCGCCAGCAGCCAAGGGGTGAATGAGCAGTTCTTC.

The chain is built from TRBV5-4 and TRBJ1-1, with D perhaps matching TRBD1 (6 bases). This CDR3 has 15 amino acids. The V end was cut by 3 bases, the J end by 11 bases, with 23 bases between. Germline V gene sequence: CDR1 SGHNT, CDR2 YYREEE (reference sequence). CDR3 coding DNA: TGTGCCAGCAGCTCGCTCTACCCGTACAGCCAGGGGGCTTTCTTT. This sequence encodes CASSSLYPYSQGAFF.

This chain connects TRBV9 to TRBJ1-6; the D is unclear. The CDR3 spans 16 residues. V was trimmed by 0 bases and J by 2 bases, leaving 9 bases between them. CDR1 is SGDLS, CDR2 YYNGEE, per germline. CDR3 in amino acids: CASSVAAETYNSPLHF. CDR3 sequence (DNA): TGTGCCAGCAGCGTAGCCGCGGAAACCTATAATTCACCCCTCCACTTT.

This clone was picked up one time. The chain couples TRBV5-4 to TRBJ2-3; D ambiguous. CDR1 is SGHNT and CDR2 is YYREEE in the germline V gene (reference sequence). Trimming stripped 0 bases from V and 1 base from J, with 9 bases between. CDR3 length: 15 amino acids. The DNA for the CDR3 is TGTGCCAGCAGCTTGGTTGGCGAGGGCACAGATACGCAGTATTTT. It codes for CASSLVGEGTDTQYF.

The chain joins TRBV4-3 to TRBJ1-2; D might be TRBD1 (5 bases). Germline CDR1 reads LGHNA; CDR2 reads YSLEER. The CDR3 consists of 15 residues. Deletions cut 4 bases from V and 2 bases from J, with 14 bases between. CDR3 sequence: CASSPLPQGNYGYTF. DNA for the CDR3: TGCGCCAGCAGCCCGCTTCCTCAGGGAAACTATGGCTACACCTTC.

The V and J genes are TRBV10-3 and TRBJ2-7, with 7 bases aligning to TRBD2. The CDR3 loop spans 15 amino acids. Germline trimming cut 5 bases from V and 1 base from J; bases unmatched to any gene: 8. Germline V gene data show CDR1 as ENHRY and CDR2 as SYGVKD. This CDR3 is CAISSPGGFSYEQYF. DNA for the CDR3: TGTGCCATCAGTTCCCCCGGGGGGTTTTCCTACGAGCAGTACTTC.